This T cell receptor beta chain was retrieved from a study of T cells after yellow fever vaccination. Study results and limitations: Reappearance after the booster was observed for most primary-vaccination clones (about 96% CD4, roughly 88% CD8). Weaker overall, the secondary response nonetheless peaked faster (day 5 versus 15). Clonotypes shared by both compartments, CD4 and CD8, made up a small share.

The authors made TCR cDNA by 5'RACE template switching, adding a universal primer site and UMIs. MiXCR, applied by TCRdb to the 5' RACE reads, yields one record per CDR3 protein. The sample carries some 560,000 distinct CDR3 sequences, around 21% recorded once. Note on this clonotype: Its cognate antigen is unknown.

The CDR3 runs to 11 residues. Trimming cost V 3 bases and J 7 bases, with 10 bases left between them. Germline CDR1 and CDR2: DFQATT and SNEGSKA (reference sequence). The chain carries TRBV20-1 and TRBJ2-7, with D possibly TRBD2 on 5 matching bases. The source material was PBMCs, sampled 15 days after the yellow fever booster vaccination. The TCR originated in a man aged 25 to 40 who received the YFV17D yellow fever vaccine. This CDR3 reads CSASKRGEQYF. In DNA form, the CDR3 reads TGCAGTGCTAGTAAAAGAGGGGAGCAGTACTTC.